This is a list of T cell receptor beta chains from one sample in a study of CD8 T cells in ankylosing spondylitis. TCRdb re-called the 5' RACE reads with MiXCR, one entry per CDR3 protein. The sample holds about 130,000 distinct CDR3 sequences; 7% are singletons and the top ten take more than 10%. Input material: blood, either unsorted or a sorted T cell fraction (not recorded which). These receptors were collected from a male donor with ankylosing spondylitis or in good health (not recorded which). The conserved cysteine and the conserved F or W are not part of the CDR3 here. For some rows the clone size is stated as once, few or many, or as a class when expanded; others skip it.

TRBV5-1	many	ASSHDSGRVVDEQF
TRBV20-1	many	SARIPRQGKLF
TRBV5-1	-	ASSILGQGTYEQY
TRBV4-3	many	ASSQGQPNYGYT
TRBV11-2	many	ASSFDRYTEAF
TRBV5-1	many	ASSLLGQGFSGELF
TRBV7-2	many	ASSDRPGPYEQY
TRBV7-6	many	ASSVYQETQY
TRBV5-1	many	ASSLGQDYEQY
TRBV4-2	many	ASSQDGEQY
TRBV5-1	many	ASSFGGGLQETQY
TRBV19	many	ASSIPTGNYGYT
TRBV5-1	many	ASSLDPVGTQETQY
TRBV7-8	many	ASSPRIRQADSYNEQF
TRBV20-1	many	SASFWGETQY
TRBV5-1	few	ASRADPLETQY
TRBV27	many	ASSLSPSLITDTQY
TRBV5-5	many	ASSLVGENTEAF
TRBV5-1	many	ASSSLGRAGGTDTQY
TRBV12-3/TRBV12-4	few	ASRPGTGGFIDNQPQH
TRBV7-2	many	ASSLAGPGEPQH
TRBV5-1	-	ASSYDTDTQY
TRBV7-9	many	ANSDRADTGELF
TRBV18	-	ASSTGTSGYEQY
TRBV20-1	many	SARRTSQETQY
TRBV5-1	many	ASSLAGTSGGNSYNEQF
TRBV7-2	many	ASSLVAESNQPQH
TRBV12-3/TRBV12-4	many	ASSTRTGGYEKLF
TRBV20-1	few	CARPSGTGILEQY
TRBV5-1	many	ASSLTSGGPWEQF
TRBV20-1	many	SATRGAGGLQETQY
TRBV20-1	many	SAPERGQETQY
TRBV20-1	many	SASWGNYGYT
TRBV27	-	AGREVWFNQPQH
TRBV6-1	-	ASSEVTGQAYEQY
TRBV7-2	many	ASSSRQGRGYTDTQY
TRBV9	many	ASSVAGGGSPYNEQF
TRBV29-1	many	SARDLEGSPLH
TRBV10-3	many	AISESMTLHGYT
TRBV11-2	many	ASSRSGGAFGEQF
TRBV3-1	-	ATCQEWDLRVSGANVLT
TRBV4-1	many	ASSQGGAGGYQETQY